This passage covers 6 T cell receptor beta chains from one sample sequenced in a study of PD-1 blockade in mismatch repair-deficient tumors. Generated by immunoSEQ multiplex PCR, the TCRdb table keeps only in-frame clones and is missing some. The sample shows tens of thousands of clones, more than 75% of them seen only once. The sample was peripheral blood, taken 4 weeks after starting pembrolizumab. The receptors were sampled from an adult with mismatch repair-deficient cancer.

As DNA, the CDR3 is TGTGCCAGCAGCTCCGACAGGGGAAATCAGCCCCAGCATTTT. Translating it yields CASSSDRGNQPQHF. The chain couples TRBV7-2 to TRBJ1-5; the match to TRBD1 covers 8 bases. Losses at the gene ends were 4 bases for V and 4 bases for J; bases not matched to a gene: 3. Germline CDR1 reads SGHTA; CDR2 reads FQGNSA. The CDR3 is 14 amino acids. The whole variable domain, filled in from reference TRBV7-2 and TRBJ1-5, reads GAGVSQSPSNKVTEKGKDVELRCDPISGHTALYWYRQSLGQGLEFLIYFQGNSAPDKSGLPSDRFSAERTGGSVSTLTIQRTQQEDSAVYLCASSSDRGNQPQHFGDGTRLSIL.

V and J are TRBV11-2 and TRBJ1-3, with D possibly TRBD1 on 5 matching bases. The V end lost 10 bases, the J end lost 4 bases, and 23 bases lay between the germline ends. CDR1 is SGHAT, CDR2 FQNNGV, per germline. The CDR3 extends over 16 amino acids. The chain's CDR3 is CATAPGAARTGNTIYF. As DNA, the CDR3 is TGTGCCACCGCCCCCGGGGCAGCTAGAACCGGAAACACCATATATTTT.

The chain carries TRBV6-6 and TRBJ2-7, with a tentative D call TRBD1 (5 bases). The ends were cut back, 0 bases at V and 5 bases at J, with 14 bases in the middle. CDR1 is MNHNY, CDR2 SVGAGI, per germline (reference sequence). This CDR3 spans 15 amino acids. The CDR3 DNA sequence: TGTGCCAGCAGTTACTCCAGGGATTTTAGGGACGAGCAGTACTTC. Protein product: CASSYSRDFRDEQYF.

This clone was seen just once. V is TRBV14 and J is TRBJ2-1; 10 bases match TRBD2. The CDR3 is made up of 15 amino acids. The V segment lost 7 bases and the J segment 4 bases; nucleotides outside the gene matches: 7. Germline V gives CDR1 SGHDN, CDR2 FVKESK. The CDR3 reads CASNTPTSGYNEQFF. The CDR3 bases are TGTGCCAGCAATACACCGACTAGCGGGTACAATGAGCAGTTCTTC.

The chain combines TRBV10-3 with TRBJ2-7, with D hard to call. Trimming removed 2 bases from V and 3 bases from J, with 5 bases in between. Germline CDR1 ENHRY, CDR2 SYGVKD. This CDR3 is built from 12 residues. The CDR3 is CAISEVVYEQYF. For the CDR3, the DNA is TGTGCCATCAGTGAGGTCGTCTACGAGCAGTACTTC.

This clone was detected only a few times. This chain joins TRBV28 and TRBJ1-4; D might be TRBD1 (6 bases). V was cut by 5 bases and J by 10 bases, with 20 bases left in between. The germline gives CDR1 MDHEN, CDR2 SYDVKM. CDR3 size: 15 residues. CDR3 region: CASSTGGGYGSKLFF. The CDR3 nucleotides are TGTGCCAGCAGTACGGGGGGGGGCTATGGCTCAAAACTGTTTTTT.